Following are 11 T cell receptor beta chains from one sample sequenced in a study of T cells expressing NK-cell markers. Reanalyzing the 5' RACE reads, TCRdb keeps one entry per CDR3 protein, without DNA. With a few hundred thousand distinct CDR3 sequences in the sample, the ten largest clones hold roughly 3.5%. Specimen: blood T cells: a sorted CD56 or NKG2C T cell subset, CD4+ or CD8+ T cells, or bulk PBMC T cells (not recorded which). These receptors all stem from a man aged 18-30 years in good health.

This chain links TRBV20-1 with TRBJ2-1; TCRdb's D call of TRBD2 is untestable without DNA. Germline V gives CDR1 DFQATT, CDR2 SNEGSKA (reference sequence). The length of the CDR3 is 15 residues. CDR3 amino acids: CSASESGRVRNEQFF.

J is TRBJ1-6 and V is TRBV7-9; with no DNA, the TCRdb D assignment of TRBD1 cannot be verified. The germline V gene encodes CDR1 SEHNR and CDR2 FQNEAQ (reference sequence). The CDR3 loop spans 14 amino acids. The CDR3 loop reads CASSHRGGDSPLHF.

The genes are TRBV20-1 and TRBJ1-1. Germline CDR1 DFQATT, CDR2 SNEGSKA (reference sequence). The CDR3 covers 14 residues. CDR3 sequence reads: CSAPNFRGNTEAFF.

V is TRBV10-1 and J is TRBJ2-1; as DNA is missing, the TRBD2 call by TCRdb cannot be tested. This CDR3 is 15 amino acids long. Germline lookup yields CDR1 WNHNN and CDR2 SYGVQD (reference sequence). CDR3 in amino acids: CASSPLAGLTNEQFF.

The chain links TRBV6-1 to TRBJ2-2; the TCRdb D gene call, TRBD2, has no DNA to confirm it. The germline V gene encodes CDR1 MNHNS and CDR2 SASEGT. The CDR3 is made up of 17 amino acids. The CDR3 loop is CASSPTLAGGPTGELFF.

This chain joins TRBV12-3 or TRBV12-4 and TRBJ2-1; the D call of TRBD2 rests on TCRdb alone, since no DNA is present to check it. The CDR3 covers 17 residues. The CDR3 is CASSLARGPGSYNEQFF.

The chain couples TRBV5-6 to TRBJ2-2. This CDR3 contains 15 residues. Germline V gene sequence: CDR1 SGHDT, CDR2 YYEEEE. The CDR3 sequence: CASSFRVTDTGELFF.

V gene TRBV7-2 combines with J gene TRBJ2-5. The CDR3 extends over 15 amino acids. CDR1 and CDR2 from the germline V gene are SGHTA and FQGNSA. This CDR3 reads CASSPRVGSAETQYF.

CDR3 loop: CASSQDLGTSRPGDTQYF. The chain joins TRBV3-1 to TRBJ2-3; the TCRdb call, TRBD2, lacks DNA for checking. The CDR3 loop spans 18 amino acids. Germline loops: CDR1 LGHDT, CDR2 YNNKEL (reference sequence).

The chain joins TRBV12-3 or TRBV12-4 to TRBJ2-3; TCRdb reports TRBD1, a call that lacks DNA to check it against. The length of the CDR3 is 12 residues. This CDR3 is CATYRGGDTQYF.

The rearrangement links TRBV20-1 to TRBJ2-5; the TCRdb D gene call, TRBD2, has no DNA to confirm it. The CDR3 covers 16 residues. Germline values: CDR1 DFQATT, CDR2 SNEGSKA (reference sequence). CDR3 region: CSAQDLAQSSIETQYF.